This T cell receptor beta chain was observed in a study of blood T cell repertoires in COVID-19. Across the study: Collection of acute and convalescent COVID-19 samples took place in the United States, Italy and Spain.

Sequenced by immunoSEQ multiplex PCR; TCRdb stores in-frame clones only, minus some. The table has hundreds of thousands of clones, 85% to 90% seen once. The CDR3 is made up of 16 amino acids. The junction had 5 bases not matched to a gene; V was cut back by 2 bases and J by 5 bases. Germline values: CDR1 LGHDT, CDR2 YNNKEL (reference sequence). In its sample, this clone was seen once. Sequenced input: PBMCs or T cells enriched from blood (not recorded which). This chain joins TRBV3-1 (or the pseudogene TRBV3-2) and TRBJ2-1, with 11 bases aligning to TRBD2. The sequence was collected from a woman under 30 who had recovered from COVID-19. CDR3 DNA: TGTGCCAGCAGCCAATCTGGACTAGCGGGTGACAATGAGCAGTTCTTC. Translation gives CASSQSGLAGDNEQFF.